The entry below gives a single T cell receptor (beta chain) sequence along with its context. The sample originates from a study of blood T cell repertoires in COVID-19. Trimming removed 1 base from V and 2 bases from J; junction bases left unmatched: 8. This CDR3 has 17 residues. Germline V gives CDR1 MGHRA, CDR2 YSYEKL. Clones were sequenced by immunoSEQ multiplex PCR, and TCRdb holds only the in-frame ones, with some missing. The sample lists more than 60,000 clones, roughly 90% occurring once. The chain combines TRBV4-1 with TRBJ2-7; TRBD1 agrees at 10 bases. This TCR was sampled from a man over 45 with acute or convalescent COVID-19. The sample was peripheral blood. Here the CDR3 reads CASSQAVGQGIPYEQYF. DNA for the CDR3: TGCGCCAGCAGCCAAGCCGTGGGACAGGGGATACCCTACGAGCAGTACTTC.